The next 3 T cell receptor beta chains were all read from a single sample in a study of cytomegalovirus exposure and HLA in healthy donors. This table comes from immunoSEQ multiplex PCR, and its TCRdb copy is limited to in-frame clones, with some not included. The sample records over 100,000 clones, roughly 89% being singletons. The sequenced sample was PBMCs. The receptors here all came from a woman between 18 and 29 years old in good health and CMV-seronegative.

V usage is TRBV5-8 and J usage is TRBJ2-7; perhaps TRBD1 as D (6 bases). Trimming removed 2 bases from V and 5 bases from J, with 29 bases in between. The CDR3 totals 19 residues. Germline lookup yields CDR1 SGHTS and CDR2 YDEGEE. The CDR3 reads CASSFSSRRWGPWPNEQYF. The CDR3 DNA sequence: TGTGCCAGCAGCTTTTCAAGTCGCAGGTGGGGGCCGTGGCCAAACGAGCAGTACTTC.

The chain is built from TRBV2 and TRBJ2-3, with 9 bases fitting TRBD1. This CDR3 comprises 19 residues. The V gene's germline CDR1 is SNHLY and CDR2 FYNNEI. Losses at the gene ends were 6 bases for V and 4 bases for J; bases not matched to a gene: 20. The CDR3 region is CASSGAGQGPFDGSDTQYF. In DNA form, the CDR3 reads TGTGCCAGCAGCGGAGCGGGACAGGGACCATTCGATGGGTCAGATACGCAGTATTTT.

CDR3 DNA sequence: TGTGCCACCAGCAGAGCCGGACAGGGAAGGACTGAAGCTTTCTTT. It codes for CATSRAGQGRTEAFF. The V and J genes are TRBV15 and TRBJ1-1, with 8 bases aligning to TRBD1. CDR1 LNHNV and CDR2 YYDKDF come from the germline V gene (reference sequence). The CDR3 covers 15 residues. The V gene end was trimmed by 1 base and the J gene end by 5 bases; junction bases not matched to a gene: 6. The complete variable domain, with remaining parts taken from reference TRBV15 and TRBJ1-1, reads DAMVIQNPRYQVTQFGKPVTLSCSQTLNHNVMYWYQQKSSQAPKLLFHYYDKDFNNEADTPDNFQSRRPNTSFCFLDIRSPGLGDTAMYLCATSRAGQGRTEAFFGQGTRLTVV.